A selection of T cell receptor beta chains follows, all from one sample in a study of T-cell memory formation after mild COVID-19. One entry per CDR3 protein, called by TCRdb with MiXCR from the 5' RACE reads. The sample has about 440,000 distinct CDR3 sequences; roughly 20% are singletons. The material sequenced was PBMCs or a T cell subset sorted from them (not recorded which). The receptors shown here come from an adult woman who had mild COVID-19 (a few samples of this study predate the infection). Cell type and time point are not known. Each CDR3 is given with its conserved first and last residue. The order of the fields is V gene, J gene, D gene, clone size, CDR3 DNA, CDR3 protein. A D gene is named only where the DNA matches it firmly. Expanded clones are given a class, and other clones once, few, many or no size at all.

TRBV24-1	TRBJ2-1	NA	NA	TGTGCCACCAGTGATTCATGGTTAGAGGGGCATTACAATGAGCAGTTCTTC	CATSDSWLEGHYNEQFF
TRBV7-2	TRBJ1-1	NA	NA	TGTGCCAGCAGCTCCCAAGTCGGCCGCGGAGCTTTCTTT	CASSSQVGRGAFF
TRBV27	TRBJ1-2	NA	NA	TGTGCCAGCAGTTTATCAACAGGAGAGAACTATGGCTACACCTTC	CASSLSTGENYGYTF
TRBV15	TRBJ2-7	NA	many	TGTGCCACCAGCCGGGACGCCTCCTACGAGCAGTACTTC	CATSRDASYEQYF
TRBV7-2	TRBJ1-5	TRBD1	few	TGTGCCAGCACCGCCGACAGGGGTCAGCCCCAGCATTTT	CASTADRGQPQHF
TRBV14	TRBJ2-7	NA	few	TGTGCCAGCGTGGGGGGCAACCCCTACGAGCAGTACTTC	CASVGGNPYEQYF
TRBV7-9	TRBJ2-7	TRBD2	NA	TGTGCCAGCAGCTTTGCTAGCGGGGGCTACGAGCAGTACTTC	CASSFASGGYEQYF
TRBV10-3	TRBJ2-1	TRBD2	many	TGTGCCATCAGCCGGACTAGCGGAAGGGATGAGCAGTTCTTC	CAISRTSGRDEQFF
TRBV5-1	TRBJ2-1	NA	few	TGCGCCAGCAGCTTGGTAGTGGACAATGAGCAGTTCTTC	CASSLVVDNEQFF
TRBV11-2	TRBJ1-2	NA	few	TGTGCCAGCAGCGGATTAACAGGGAGCTATGGCTACACCTTC	CASSGLTGSYGYTF
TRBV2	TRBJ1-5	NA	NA	TGTGCCAGCAGCGATCGGACGGGAGGCAATCAGCCCCAGCATTTT	CASSDRTGGNQPQHF
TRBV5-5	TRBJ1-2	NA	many	TGTGCCAGCAGCTTGTCGGACCTTATGGGGGGCTACACCTTC	CASSLSDLMGGYTF
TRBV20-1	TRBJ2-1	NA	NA	TGCAGTGCTAGAGGGCTAGTCTCCTACAATGAGCAGTTCTTC	CSARGLVSYNEQFF
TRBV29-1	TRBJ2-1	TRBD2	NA	TGCAGCGTCGAGCGGGAGAAGTACAATGAGCAGTTCTTC	CSVEREKYNEQFF
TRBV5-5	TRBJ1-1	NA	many	TGTGCCAGCAGCTTGGTTGAGGGACCGAACACTGAAGCTTTCTTT	CASSLVEGPNTEAFF
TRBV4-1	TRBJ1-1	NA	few	TGCGCCAGCAGCCAAGCCCAGCTGAACACTGAAGCTTTCTTT	CASSQAQLNTEAFF
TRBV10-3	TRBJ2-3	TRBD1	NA	TGTGCCATCAGTGAGTCGGGCAGGGGGACAGATACGCAGTATTTT	CAISESGRGTDTQYF
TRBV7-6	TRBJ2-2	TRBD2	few	TGTGCCAGCAGCGAGGGACTAGCGGGAGGCGCGAACACCGGGGAGCTGTTTTTT	CASSEGLAGGANTGELFF
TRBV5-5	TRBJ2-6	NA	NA	TGTGCCAGCAGCTTGTCGGGGACCCACTCTGGGGCCAACGTCCTGACTTTC	CASSLSGTHSGANVLTF
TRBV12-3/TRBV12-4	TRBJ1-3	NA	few	TGTGCCAGCACCCTCTCTGGAAACACCATATATTTT	CASTLSGNTIYF
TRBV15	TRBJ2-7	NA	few	TGTGCCACCAGCAGCTACCCCCAGGGCCGGAACTACGAGCAGTACTTC	CATSSYPQGRNYEQYF
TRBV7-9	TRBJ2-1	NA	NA	TGTGCCAGCAGCTTCCCCGCAAACAATGAGCAGTTCTTC	CASSFPANNEQFF
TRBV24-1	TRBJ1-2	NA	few	TGTGCCACCAGTGATAGTGTGACAGGTTGGACCTTC	CATSDSVTGWTF
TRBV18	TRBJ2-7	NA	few	TGTGCCAGCTCACCTTCACCGGGGGCACATTCCTACGAGCAGTACTTC	CASSPSPGAHSYEQYF
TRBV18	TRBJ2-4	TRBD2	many	TGTGCCAGCTCACCAACGGGGGGATTCGGGAACATTCAGTACTTC	CASSPTGGFGNIQYF
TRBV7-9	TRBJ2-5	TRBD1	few	TGTGCCAGCAGCCATACCTCGGGACAGCAAGAGACCCAGTACTTC	CASSHTSGQQETQYF
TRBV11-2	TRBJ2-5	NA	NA	TGTGCCAGCAGCCCCTCGGCCGGAGAGGGAGAGACCCAGTACTTC	CASSPSAGEGETQYF
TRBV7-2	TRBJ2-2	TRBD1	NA	TGTGCCAGCTCAGGACAGGCGGGCACCGGGGAGCTGTTTTTT	CASSGQAGTGELFF
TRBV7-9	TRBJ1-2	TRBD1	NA	TGTGCCAGCAGGGACAGGGGCTATGGCTACACCTTC	CASRDRGYGYTF
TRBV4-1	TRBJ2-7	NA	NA	TGCGCCAGCAGCCAAGGTGTTAACTCCGAAAGGGAGCAGTACTTC	CASSQGVNSEREQYF
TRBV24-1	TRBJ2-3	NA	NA	TGTGCCACCAGTGATTTCACAGATACGCAGTATTTT	CATSDFTDTQYF
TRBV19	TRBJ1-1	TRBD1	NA	TGTGCCAGTAGTATAGCCCTTAGACAGGGCAGGACTGAAGCTTTCTTT	CASSIALRQGRTEAFF
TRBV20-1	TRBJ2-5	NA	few	TGCAGTGCTAGAAGAGCGGACTTCCAAGAGACCCAGTACTTC	CSARRADFQETQYF
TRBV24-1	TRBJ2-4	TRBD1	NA	TGTGCCACCAGTGATCCTCGACAGGGCTTAGACATTCAGTACTTC	CATSDPRQGLDIQYF
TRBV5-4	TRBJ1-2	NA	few	TGTGCCAGCAGCTTGTCTCCGGTCAGGGTAGACTATGGCTACACCTTC	CASSLSPVRVDYGYTF
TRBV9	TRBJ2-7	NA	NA	TGTGCCAGCAGCGTAGAACCAGGGGACTTCTACGAGCAGTACTTC	CASSVEPGDFYEQYF
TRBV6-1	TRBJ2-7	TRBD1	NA	TGTGCCAGCAGGAGACGAGGACAGGGGCTTTACGAGCAGTACTTC	CASRRRGQGLYEQYF
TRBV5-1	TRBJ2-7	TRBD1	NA	TGCGCCAGCAGCTTCACAGGGACAGGGAACGAGCAGTACTTC	CASSFTGTGNEQYF
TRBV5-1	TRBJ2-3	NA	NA	TGCGCCAGCAGCCCGGACAGCCGCACAGATACGCAGTATTTT	CASSPDSRTDTQYF
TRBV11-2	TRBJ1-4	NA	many	TGTGCCAGCAGCCCACCAGGTGAAAAACTGTTTTTT	CASSPPGEKLFF
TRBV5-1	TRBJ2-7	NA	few	TGCGCCAGCAGCTTCTCTTGGGGTCTCTCCTACGAGCAGTACTTC	CASSFSWGLSYEQYF
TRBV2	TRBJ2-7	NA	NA	TGTGCCAGCAGTGAACGGGGCCTGGGGTCCTACGAGCAGTACTTC	CASSERGLGSYEQYF
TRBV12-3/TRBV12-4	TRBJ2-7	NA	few	TGTGCCAGCAGTTTAGCCGGGGGGGGACAGGTCTACGAGCAGTACTTC	CASSLAGGGQVYEQYF
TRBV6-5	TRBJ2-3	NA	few	TGTGCCAGCAGTTATGACGACACAGATACGCAGTATTTT	CASSYDDTDTQYF
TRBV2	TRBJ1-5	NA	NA	TGTGCCAGCAGGAGACAGGCCAATCAGCCCCAGCATTTT	CASRRQANQPQHF